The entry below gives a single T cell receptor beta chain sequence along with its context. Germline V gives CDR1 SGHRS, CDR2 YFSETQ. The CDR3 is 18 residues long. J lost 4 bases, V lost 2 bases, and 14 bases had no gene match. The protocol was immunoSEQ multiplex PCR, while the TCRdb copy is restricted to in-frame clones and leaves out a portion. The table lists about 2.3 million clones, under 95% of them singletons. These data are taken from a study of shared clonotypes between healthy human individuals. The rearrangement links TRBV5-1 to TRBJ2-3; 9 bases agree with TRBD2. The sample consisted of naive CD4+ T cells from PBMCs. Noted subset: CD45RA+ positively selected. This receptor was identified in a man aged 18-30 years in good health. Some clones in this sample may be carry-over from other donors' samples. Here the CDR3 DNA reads TGCGCCAGCAGCTTTCGAGCGGGAGGATTTGCGCGCCCAGATACGCAGTATTTT. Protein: CASSFRAGGFARPDTQYF.